This TCR beta chain was obtained from a study of CD4 T cells in relation to SARS-CoV-2 and coronaviruses. At the level of the study: No peptide or an HIV-1 Nef peptide pool served as negative control. Overall study findings and caveats: No crossreactivity against non-spike viral proteins was tested here.

Method: immunoSEQ multiplex PCR; TCRdb's copy keeps in-frame clones and lacks some. The sample includes 20,000 or so clones, about 80% of them seen just once. This clone appeared a few times. Its antigen is not known. Unexposed donor CD4+ T cells date from 2011-2018, before the COVID-19 pandemic. Isolation of CD4+ T cells took place after about 9 days in culture. Cells permitting, SARS-CoV-2 S/N and four cold-coronavirus spikes were tested on unexposed-donor CD4+ T cells. Germline V gene data show CDR1 as LNHDA and CDR2 as SQIVND (reference sequence). The CDR3 length is 13 residues. Losses at the gene ends were 7 bases for V and 4 bases for J; bases not matched to a gene: 6.

Source material: CD4+ T cells from PBMCs, cultured in vitro. This clonotype originated in a human donor in good health. The gene calls are TRBV19 and TRBJ1-2, with 7 positions matching TRBD1. In DNA form, the CDR3 reads TGTGCCAGTAAAACGACAGGGCCCTATGGCTACACCTTC. It yields the protein CASKTTGPYGYTF.